The rows below give T cell receptor beta chains drawn from one sample of a study of cytomegalovirus exposure and HLA in healthy donors. TCRdb keeps only in-frame clones here, not all; method: immunoSEQ multiplex PCR. Of about 160,000 clones in the sample, roughly 88% were seen once. The sequenced sample consisted of PBMCs. These receptors were collected from a man aged 50-60 years in good health and CMV-seropositive. Each CDR3 is given with its conserved first and last residue. The order of the fields is clone size, J gene, V gene, D gene, CDR3 DNA, CDR3 protein. D genes are given only for firm matches. The listing skips clone size in some rows; elsewhere it reads once, few, many or a size class.

clone size: -; J gene: TRBJ2-4; V gene: TRBV13; D gene: TRBD2; CDR3 DNA: TGTGCCAGCAGCCCTCGAGGACTAGCGGGACACCAAAACATTCAGTACTTC; CDR3 protein: CASSPRGLAGHQNIQYF
clone size: -; J gene: TRBJ2-5; V gene: TRBV7-3; D gene: TRBD2; CDR3 DNA: TGTGCCAGCAGCTTACTAGCGGGGGGGCCAGAGACCCAGTACTTC; CDR3 protein: CASSLLAGGPETQYF
clone size: -; J gene: TRBJ2-3; V gene: TRBV10-3; D gene: TRBD2; CDR3 DNA: TGTGCCATCAGTGCGGCGGGAGGGCTAAATACGCAGTATTTT; CDR3 protein: CAISAAGGLNTQYF
clone size: -; J gene: TRBJ2-1; V gene: TRBV18; D gene: TRBD2; CDR3 DNA: TGTGCCAGCTCAGCCACTAGCGGGGGGGGATCCTACAATGAGCAGTTCTTC; CDR3 protein: CASSATSGGGSYNEQFF
clone size: once; J gene: TRBJ2-3; V gene: TRBV6-4; D gene: -; CDR3 DNA: TGTGCCAGCAGACTGACAGATACGCAGTATTTT; CDR3 protein: CASRLTDTQYF
clone size: -; J gene: TRBJ2-2; V gene: TRBV19; D gene: TRBD2; CDR3 DNA: TGTGCCAGTAAAGAACTAGCGGGGGGAACCGGGGAGCTGTTTTTT; CDR3 protein: CASKELAGGTGELFF
clone size: -; J gene: TRBJ2-2; V gene: TRBV5-6; D gene: -; CDR3 DNA: TGTGCCAGCAGCTTGGGAAGGGGTTACACCGGGGAGCTGTTTTTT; CDR3 protein: CASSLGRGYTGELFF
clone size: -; J gene: TRBJ2-3; V gene: TRBV5-6; D gene: -; CDR3 DNA: TGTGCCAGCAGCTTGTTGCGTGCTGGGAGATCAGATACGCAGTATTTT; CDR3 protein: CASSLLRAGRSDTQYF
clone size: once; J gene: TRBJ2-3; V gene: TRBV6-5; D gene: -; CDR3 DNA: TGTGCCAGCAGTTACCAGGCAACGGATACGCAGTATTTT; CDR3 protein: CASSYQATDTQYF
clone size: -; J gene: TRBJ2-3; V gene: TRBV7-9; D gene: -; CDR3 DNA: TGTGCCAGCAGCTCCGCTGGTGGGGGCGCCGGTACAGATACGCAGTATTTT; CDR3 protein: CASSSAGGGAGTDTQYF
clone size: -; J gene: TRBJ2-3; V gene: TRBV6-1; D gene: -; CDR3 DNA: TGTGCCAGCAGCCCTCCGTCAGTATCCTCCGATACGCAGTATTTT; CDR3 protein: CASSPPSVSSDTQYF
clone size: -; J gene: TRBJ2-2; V gene: TRBV30; D gene: TRBD1; CDR3 DNA: TGTGCCTGGAGTCCACTCGGGACAGGCCTGAACACCGGGGAGCTGTTTTTT; CDR3 protein: CAWSPLGTGLNTGELFF
clone size: -; J gene: TRBJ1-2; V gene: TRBV7-2; D gene: TRBD1; CDR3 DNA: TGTGCCAGCAGCTCAACAGGGGACGGCTACACCTTC; CDR3 protein: CASSSTGDGYTF
clone size: -; J gene: TRBJ2-7; V gene: TRBV27; D gene: TRBD2; CDR3 DNA: TGTGCCAGCAGTACCTTCTCCGGGACTAGCGGGGGGAAGGCCTACGAGCAGTACTTC; CDR3 protein: CASSTFSGTSGGKAYEQYF
clone size: -; J gene: TRBJ1-4; V gene: TRBV4-1; D gene: TRBD1; CDR3 DNA: TGCGCCAGCAGCCAAGAAGGGGGCGGTTGGGCTACTAATGAAAAACTGTTTTTT; CDR3 protein: CASSQEGGGWATNEKLFF
clone size: -; J gene: TRBJ1-2; V gene: TRBV29-1; D gene: TRBD1; CDR3 DNA: TGCAGCGTTGAAGAGACTAAGGGACAGCCTTATTACTTC; CDR3 protein: CSVEETKGQPYYF
clone size: -; J gene: TRBJ1-2; V gene: TRBV5-6; D gene: TRBD1; CDR3 DNA: TGTGCCAGCAGCCCGACGGGACAGGGACATGGCTACACCTTC; CDR3 protein: CASSPTGQGHGYTF
clone size: few; J gene: TRBJ1-6; V gene: TRBV6-5; D gene: -; CDR3 DNA: TGTGCCAGCAGTTTGGGCAGGCTATACTCACCCCTCCACTTT; CDR3 protein: CASSLGRLYSPLHF
clone size: -; J gene: TRBJ2-7; V gene: TRBV9; D gene: TRBD1; CDR3 DNA: TGTGCCAGCAGCGTAGCGGGACAGGTGGACGACGAGCAGTACTTC; CDR3 protein: CASSVAGQVDDEQYF
clone size: -; J gene: TRBJ2-3; V gene: TRBV6-5; D gene: -; CDR3 DNA: TGTGCCAGCAGTCTAGGGGGGGGGTGGGCAGATACGCAGTATTTT; CDR3 protein: CASSLGGGWADTQYF
clone size: -; J gene: TRBJ2-3; V gene: TRBV5-4; D gene: -; CDR3 DNA: TGTGCCAGCAGCTTGGGGCGGGGTCGGGATACGCAGTATTTT; CDR3 protein: CASSLGRGRDTQYF
clone size: -; J gene: TRBJ1-1; V gene: TRBV7-6; D gene: -; CDR3 DNA: TGTGCCAGCAGCTTTGGACTCTTGAACACTGAAGCTTTCTTT; CDR3 protein: CASSFGLLNTEAFF
clone size: once; J gene: TRBJ1-1; V gene: TRBV6-5; D gene: -; CDR3 DNA: TGTGCCAGCACCAAACAGGTCGGTGCGATTGAAGCTTTCTTT; CDR3 protein: CASTKQVGAIEAFF
clone size: -; J gene: TRBJ1-6; V gene: TRBV19; D gene: -; CDR3 DNA: TGTGCCAGTCGCCCAACTGGGGGACAAAATTCACCCCTCCACTTT; CDR3 protein: CASRPTGGQNSPLHF
clone size: few; J gene: TRBJ2-3; V gene: TRBV5-1; D gene: TRBD2; CDR3 DNA: TGCGCCAGCGGGCCGCGAGTAGCGGGTACTCTGGATACGCAGTATTTT; CDR3 protein: CASGPRVAGTLDTQYF
clone size: -; J gene: TRBJ1-4; V gene: TRBV18; D gene: -; CDR3 DNA: TGTGCCAGCTCACCACAGGGCGGAGGTACAACTAATGAAAAACTGTTTTTT; CDR3 protein: CASSPQGGGTTNEKLFF
clone size: -; J gene: TRBJ1-2; V gene: TRBV6-6; D gene: TRBD1; CDR3 DNA: TGTGCCAGCAGTGCTTCGGGACAGGGAACGGAGGGCTACACCTTC; CDR3 protein: CASSASGQGTEGYTF
clone size: -; J gene: TRBJ1-2; V gene: TRBV19; D gene: TRBD1; CDR3 DNA: TGTGCCAGTGGGGGGACAGGGGGTGCCACATATGGCTACACCTTC; CDR3 protein: CASGGTGGATYGYTF
clone size: -; J gene: TRBJ2-2; V gene: TRBV7-7; D gene: -; CDR3 DNA: TGTGCCAGCAGCCACAGGGAGCGGAACACCGGGGAGCTGTTTTTT; CDR3 protein: CASSHRERNTGELFF
clone size: -; J gene: TRBJ2-6; V gene: TRBV6-5; D gene: -; CDR3 DNA: TGTGCCAGCACCCCTAAGATTTCCGGGGCCAACGTCCTGACTTTC; CDR3 protein: CASTPKISGANVLTF
clone size: -; J gene: TRBJ2-7; V gene: TRBV6-1; D gene: TRBD2; CDR3 DNA: TGTGCCAGCAGTGAACAGGGGCGGGGGGGAATCTACGAGCAGTACTTC; CDR3 protein: CASSEQGRGGIYEQYF
clone size: -; J gene: TRBJ1-6; V gene: TRBV7-8; D gene: TRBD1; CDR3 DNA: TGTGCCAGCAGCTTAAAGGGGACAGGGGGCTTTTCACCCCTCCACTTT; CDR3 protein: CASSLKGTGGFSPLHF
clone size: -; J gene: TRBJ2-2; V gene: TRBV6-5; D gene: TRBD1; CDR3 DNA: TGTGCCAGCAGTACGACAGGGGACCCCACCGGGGAGCTGTTTTTT; CDR3 protein: CASSTTGDPTGELFF
clone size: -; J gene: TRBJ1-1; V gene: TRBV6-5; D gene: -; CDR3 DNA: TGTGCCAGCAGTGGACACCACGCGAACACTGAAGCTTTCTTT; CDR3 protein: CASSGHHANTEAFF
clone size: -; J gene: TRBJ2-1; V gene: TRBV5-4; D gene: -; CDR3 DNA: TGTGCCAGCAGCTTGGCCGACATACACAATGAGCAGTTCTTC; CDR3 protein: CASSLADIHNEQFF
clone size: -; J gene: TRBJ2-7; V gene: TRBV18; D gene: TRBD2; CDR3 DNA: TGTGCCAGCTCACCGAGGACTAGCGGGGCGTACGAGCAGTACTTC; CDR3 protein: CASSPRTSGAYEQYF
clone size: -; J gene: TRBJ2-5; V gene: TRBV5-1; D gene: -; CDR3 DNA: TGCGCCAGCAGCCTCTGGGGCGGCAGTCAAGAGACCCAGTACTTC; CDR3 protein: CASSLWGGSQETQYF
clone size: few; J gene: TRBJ2-7; V gene: TRBV29-1; D gene: TRBD2; CDR3 DNA: TGCAGCGTTGATGGGCTAGCGGGGACCTACGAGCAGTACTTC; CDR3 protein: CSVDGLAGTYEQYF
clone size: -; J gene: TRBJ1-1; V gene: TRBV4-2; D gene: -; CDR3 DNA: TGTGCCAGCAGCCAAGTAGGAGTCGGGGACACTGAAGCTTTCTTT; CDR3 protein: CASSQVGVGDTEAFF
clone size: -; J gene: TRBJ2-7; V gene: TRBV6-6; D gene: TRBD1; CDR3 DNA: TGTGCCAGCAACCCCGGGACAGGGGGCTACGAGCAGTACTTC; CDR3 protein: CASNPGTGGYEQYF
clone size: -; J gene: TRBJ1-5; V gene: TRBV4-1; D gene: -; CDR3 DNA: TGCGCCAGCAGCCAAGATCAACGGCAGGGGTATCAGCCCCAGCATTTT; CDR3 protein: CASSQDQRQGYQPQHF
clone size: -; J gene: TRBJ1-5; V gene: TRBV19; D gene: TRBD1; CDR3 DNA: TGTGCCACGACAGGGGGCCTGGGCAATCAGCCCCAGCATTTT; CDR3 protein: CATTGGLGNQPQHF
clone size: -; J gene: TRBJ1-5; V gene: TRBV19; D gene: -; CDR3 DNA: TGTGCCAGTAGGGAAACAGGGTGGCAGCCCCAGCATTTT; CDR3 protein: CASRETGWQPQHF
clone size: -; J gene: TRBJ2-1; V gene: TRBV9; D gene: TRBD2; CDR3 DNA: TGTGCCAGCAGCGTAGCAAGGACTAGCGGGAGGGTCAATGAGCAGTTCTTC; CDR3 protein: CASSVARTSGRVNEQFF
clone size: -; J gene: TRBJ2-1; V gene: TRBV5-1; D gene: TRBD1; CDR3 DNA: TGCGCCAGCAGCTTGGCCGGTGACAGGGTGGATGAGCAGTTCTTC; CDR3 protein: CASSLAGDRVDEQFF
clone size: -; J gene: TRBJ2-2; V gene: TRBV19; D gene: TRBD2; CDR3 DNA: TGTGCCAGTAGTGAGGGGCCTAGCGGGAGGATGACCGGGGAGCTGTTTTTT; CDR3 protein: CASSEGPSGRMTGELFF
clone size: -; J gene: TRBJ1-5; V gene: TRBV19; D gene: -; CDR3 DNA: TGTGCCAGCACGACAGGTGGGGGAAGCAATCAGCCCCAGCATTTT; CDR3 protein: CASTTGGGSNQPQHF
clone size: once; J gene: TRBJ1-5; V gene: TRBV5-8; D gene: TRBD1; CDR3 DNA: TGTGCCAGCAGCTCGGACAGGGGAGGAATGGGGAGTCAGCCCCAGCATTTT; CDR3 protein: CASSSDRGGMGSQPQHF
clone size: -; J gene: TRBJ2-1; V gene: TRBV5-1; D gene: TRBD1; CDR3 DNA: TGCGCCAGCAGCTTGGCTGAACACCTACAGGGGCAAGATGAGCAGTTCTTC; CDR3 protein: CASSLAEHLQGQDEQFF
clone size: -; J gene: TRBJ2-1; V gene: TRBV7-3; D gene: TRBD2; CDR3 DNA: TGTGCCAGCAGCTTCTCCGGACTAGCGGGGATAAATGAGCAGTTCTTC; CDR3 protein: CASSFSGLAGINEQFF
clone size: -; J gene: TRBJ1-2; V gene: TRBV28; D gene: TRBD1; CDR3 DNA: TGTGCCAGCAACCTAGTATCCCCGAACAGGGGGGGTGCTTTCACGAGGTTTAACTATGGCTACACCTTC; CDR3 protein: CASNLVSPNRGGAFTRFNYGYTF
clone size: -; J gene: TRBJ1-6; V gene: TRBV7-9; D gene: -; CDR3 DNA: TGTGCCAGCAGCTTAGACGTTGCGGATCCTGATTCACCCCTCCACTTT; CDR3 protein: CASSLDVADPDSPLHF
clone size: -; J gene: TRBJ2-3; V gene: TRBV4-1; D gene: TRBD1; CDR3 DNA: TGCGCCAGCAGTTTTCGACAGGGGGTGAGCACAGATATGCAGTATTTT; CDR3 protein: CASSFRQGVSTDMQYF
clone size: -; J gene: TRBJ2-5; V gene: TRBV7-8; D gene: TRBD2; CDR3 DNA: TGTGCCAGCAGCTTCAGGGCGGGGGATCCCGAGACCCAGTACTTC; CDR3 protein: CASSFRAGDPETQYF
clone size: once; J gene: TRBJ2-3; V gene: TRBV7-6; D gene: TRBD2; CDR3 DNA: TGTGCCAGCAGCTTATTGGCGGGAGGCAAGGCAGATACGCAGTATTTT; CDR3 protein: CASSLLAGGKADTQYF